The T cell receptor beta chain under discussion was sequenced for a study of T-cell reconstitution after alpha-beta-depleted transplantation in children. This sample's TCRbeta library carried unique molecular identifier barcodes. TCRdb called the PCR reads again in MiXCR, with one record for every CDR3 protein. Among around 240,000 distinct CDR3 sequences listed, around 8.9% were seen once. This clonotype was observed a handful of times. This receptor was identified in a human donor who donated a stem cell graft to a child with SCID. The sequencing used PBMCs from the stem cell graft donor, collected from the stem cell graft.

This CDR3 is CASSLGSGGDTGELFF. CDR3 bases: TGTGCCAGCAGCTTAGGCAGCGGGGGCGACACCGGGGAGCTGTTTTTT. The chain has TRBV7-2 and TRBJ2-2; 8 nucleotides agree with TRBD2. The CDR3 is 16 residues long. Trimming took 1 base from V and 3 from J; bases not matched to a gene: 4. The germline CDR1 and CDR2 sequences are SGHTA and FQGNSA.